The T cell receptor (beta chain) under discussion was sequenced for a study of liver allograft versus peripheral blood T cells. Study context: Recipients' peripheral blood served as the comparator for T cell receptor repertoires in transplanted livers.

TCRdb called the reads again in MiXCR, with one record for every CDR3 protein. Of over 9,000 distinct CDR3 sequences listed, approximately 26% are singletons. The study's findings and limits: Intra-allograft T cell receptor repertoires in the liver reportedly differed from peripheral blood repertoires.

In its sample, this clonotype is medium-sized. Its antigen is not identified. V was shortened by 7 bases and J by 7 bases, with 13 bases between the two germline ends. CDR1 is MNHEY, CDR2 SVGEGT, per germline. The CDR3 is 12 residues long. The chain has TRBV6-2 or TRBV6-3 and TRBJ1-2, with D perhaps TRBD1 (6 bases). The receptor was isolated from a human patient who had a liver transplant. Some T cells may have come from the graft donor. In DNA, the CDR3 is TGTGCCAGCATGGTGCAGGGGCTTGGCTACACCTTC. Encoded protein: CASMVQGLGYTF.